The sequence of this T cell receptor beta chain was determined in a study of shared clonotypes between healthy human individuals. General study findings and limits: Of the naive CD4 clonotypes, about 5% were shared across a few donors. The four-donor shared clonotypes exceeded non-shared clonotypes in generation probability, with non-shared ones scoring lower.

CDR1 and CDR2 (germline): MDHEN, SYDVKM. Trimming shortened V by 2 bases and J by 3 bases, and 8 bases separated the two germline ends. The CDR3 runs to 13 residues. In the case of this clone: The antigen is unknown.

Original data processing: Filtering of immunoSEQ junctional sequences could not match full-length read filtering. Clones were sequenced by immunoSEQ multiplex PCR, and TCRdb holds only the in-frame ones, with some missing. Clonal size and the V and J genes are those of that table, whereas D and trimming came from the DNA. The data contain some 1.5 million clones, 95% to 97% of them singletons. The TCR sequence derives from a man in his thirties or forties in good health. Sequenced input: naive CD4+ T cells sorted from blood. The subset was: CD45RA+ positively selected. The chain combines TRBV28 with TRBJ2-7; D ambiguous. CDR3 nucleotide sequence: TGTGCCAGCAGTTTAAGGCTGGGCTACGAGCAGTACTTC. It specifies CASSLRLGYEQYF. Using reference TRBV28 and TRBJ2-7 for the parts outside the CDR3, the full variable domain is DVKVTQSSRYLVKRTGEKVFLECVQDMDHENMFWYRQDPGLGLRLIYFSYDVKMKEKGDIPEGYSVSREKKERFSLILESASTNQTSMYLCASSLRLGYEQYFGPGTRLTVT.